Described below is a single T cell receptor beta chain sequence and its context. This clone may be a read error of a much larger clone one base away. The data derive from a study of CD8+CD57+ T cells in acquired aplastic anemia. TCR beta VDJ combinations and CDR3 sequences were profiled from genomic DNA. TCRdb independently ran MiXCR on the reads; one entry per CDR3 protein. The sample contains 200,000 to 250,000 distinct CDR3 sequences, roughly 50% of which appear only once. Previously, flow cytometry had revealed CD8+CD57+ cell expansion in the patients chosen for sequencing. Each of the patients presented with severe acquired aplastic anemia. The germline gives CDR1 SGHAT, CDR2 FQNNGV. The CDR3 is made up of 13 amino acids.

The sequenced material came from sorted CD4+, CD8+, or CD8+CD57+ T cells (not recorded which) from PBMCs. The J gene is TRBJ1-3, the V gene TRBV11-2, with no clear D. This TCR was sampled from a human donor with aplastic anemia. CDR3 DNA: TGTGCCAGCGGCTTATCCTCTGGAAACACCATATATTTT. It specifies CASGLSSGNTIYF.